Listed here are 27 T cell receptor beta chains from one sample, sequenced in a study of T-cell reconstitution after alpha-beta-depleted transplantation in children. This sample's TCRbeta library carried unique molecular identifier barcodes. TCRdb reprocessed the PCR reads via MiXCR and lists one record per CDR3 protein. This repertoire shows under 450,000 distinct CDR3 sequences, roughly 15% found once; its top ten account for under 30%. Source: PBMCs, mostly from graft donor cells, taken 360 days after TCRalphabeta/CD19-depleted stem cell transplant. The receptors shown here come from a boy under two years old who had a stem cell transplant for Wiskott-Aldrich syndrome, so the T cells may come from the graft donor.

The chain couples TRBV12-3 or TRBV12-4 to TRBJ2-7, with D possibly matching TRBD2 (6 bases). V was cut by 4 bases and J by 5 bases, with 9 bases left in between. The CDR3 loop spans 12 amino acids. The CDR3 here is CASSWRDNEQYF. The CDR3, as DNA: TGTGCCAGCAGTTGGAGGGATAACGAGCAGTACTTC.

This clonotype occurred a few times. DNA for the CDR3: TGTGCCAGCAGTTACCGTGCGGTCAGGGGGTCCTACGAGCAGTACTTC. The encoded protein is CASSYRAVRGSYEQYF. This rearrangement joins TRBV6-5 to TRBJ2-7, with 7 bases matching TRBD1. This CDR3 is built from 16 residues. The germline V gene has CDR1 MNHEY and CDR2 SVGAGI. The V segment lost 2 bases and the J segment 1 base; nucleotides outside the gene matches: 8.

This clonotype was seen more than once but under ten times. V and J are TRBV5-1 and TRBJ2-1, with 8 bases lining up with TRBD2. The CDR3 is 18 amino acids. V lost 2 bases, J lost 4 bases, and 14 bases stayed unmatched. The germline V gene has CDR1 SGHRS and CDR2 YFSETQ. CDR3 nucleotides: TGCGCCAGCAGCTTCTCTTCCTCACTAGCGGTTTTTTACAATGAGCAGTTCTTC. It specifies CASSFSSSLAVFYNEQFF.

This clonotype was seen a handful of times. The rearrangement joins TRBV29-1 to TRBJ2-1; TRBD2 might be the D (5 bases). Trimming pared 1 base from V and 0 bases from J, leaving 10 bases between. The CDR3 is made up of 15 amino acids. Germline V lookup: CDR1 SQVTM, CDR2 ANQGSEA. CDR3 bases: TGCAGCGTTGAAGGTAGCGACCACTCCTACAATGAGCAGTTCTTC. It is translated as CSVEGSDHSYNEQFF.

The chain uses TRBV18 and TRBJ2-2, with D maybe TRBD2 (5 bases). V lost 2 bases and J 10 bases, leaving 8 bases between the germline ends. The CDR3 consists of 12 residues. Per germline, CDR1 KGHSH and CDR2 LQKENI. CDR3 protein: CASSPGGPELFF. The DNA for the CDR3 is TGTGCCAGCTCACCAGGCGGGCCGGAGCTGTTTTTT.

V gene TRBV4-2 combines with J gene TRBJ2-5; the D gene is possibly TRBD1 (6 bases). The CDR3 covers 15 residues. Deletions cut 4 bases from V and 6 bases from J, with 18 bases between. Germline values: CDR1 LGHNA, CDR2 YNFKEQ. CDR3 in DNA: TGTGCCAGCAGCCCCGGGACACCTGAGGAGAAGACCCAGTACTTC. Amino acids: CASSPGTPEEKTQYF.

This clonotype was recorded a few times. The genes are TRBV20-1 and TRBJ2-1, with TRBD1 matching over 12 bases. The CDR3 length is 17 residues. The germline gives CDR1 DFQATT, CDR2 SNEGSKA (reference sequence). After removal of 4 bases from V and 3 bases from J, the junction contained 10 bases not matched to a gene. As DNA, the CDR3 is TGCAGTGCTACCTCGGGACAGGGGGCGCGTCGCTACAATGAGCAGTTCTTC. Translation: CSATSGQGARRYNEQFF.

V usage is TRBV11-2 and J usage is TRBJ2-3; no firm D call. The ends were cut back, 1 base at V and 0 bases at J, with 17 bases in the middle. Germline CDR1 is SGHAT and CDR2 is FQNNGV. This CDR3 has 18 residues. Here the CDR3 DNA reads TGTGCCAGCAGCTTAGTATTGGATAGCCGCCTTAGCACAGATACGCAGTATTTT. Translated: CASSLVLDSRLSTDTQYF.

This clonotype was detected only a few times. The chain links TRBV18 to TRBJ2-1, with 7 bases matching TRBD1. Germline CDR1 KGHSH, CDR2 LQKENI. The ends lost 0 bases at V and 8 bases at J; junction bases unmatched: 4. This CDR3 region has 14 residues. The chain's CDR3 is CASSPPVTGYEQFF. As DNA, the CDR3 is TGTGCCAGCTCACCACCGGTGACAGGGTATGAGCAGTTCTTC. The full variable domain, rest sourced from reference TRBV18 and TRBJ2-1, is NAGVMQNPRHLVRRRGQEARLRCSPMKGHSHVYWYRQLPEEGLKFMVYLQKENIIDESGMPKERFSAEFPKEGPSILRIQQVVRGDSAAYFCASSPPVTGYEQFFGPGTRLTVL.

This chain joins TRBV28 and TRBJ1-1; D uncertain. Trimming cost V 3 bases and J 3 bases, with 5 bases left between them. Germline values: CDR1 MDHEN, CDR2 SYDVKM. The CDR3 is 12 residues long. CDR3 in DNA: TGTGCCAGCAGTTTCATCTACACTGAAGCTTTCTTT. Its translation: CASSFIYTEAFF.

This clonotype was counted only a few times. The V gene is TRBV6-2 or TRBV6-3, the J gene TRBJ2-4; D gene ambiguous. V lost 6 bases and J lost 9, with 12 bases in between. CDR1 and CDR2 from the germline V gene are MNHEY and SVGEGT. The CDR3 spans 12 residues. CDR3 DNA sequence: TGTGCCAGCAGCCCCGAGTATGCCATTCAGTACTTC. Translation: CASSPEYAIQYF.

This clonotype is a singleton in its sample. The rearrangement links TRBV12-1 to TRBJ2-5; TRBD1 was called by the table and not checked on the DNA. TRBV12-1 is a pseudogene. The CDR3 consists of 14 residues. CDR3 coding DNA: TGTGCCAGCAGCTTTGAGGGGACAAGGACGACCCAGTACTTC. Its protein is CASSFEGTRTTQYF.

This clonotype has just a few counts. This chain connects TRBV3-1 to TRBJ2-3; 7 bases align to TRBD1. J was trimmed by 2 bases and V by 4 bases; bases with no gene match: 9. The CDR3 runs 16 residues. CDR1 LGHDT and CDR2 YNNKEL come from the germline V gene (reference sequence). CDR3 loop: CASSLADRLFTDTQYF. The CDR3 nucleotides read TGTGCCAGCAGCCTCGCGGACAGGCTTTTCACAGATACGCAGTATTTT.

The gene calls are TRBV25-1 and TRBJ1-4; D gene unclear. This CDR3 contains 16 residues. Deletions cut 2 bases from V and 5 bases from J, with 15 bases between. Germline CDR1 is MGHDK and CDR2 is SYGVNS. CDR3 DNA: TGTGCCAGCAGTGAACCCCCAGCAACGGGGAATGAAAAACTGTTTTTT. Residues: CASSEPPATGNEKLFF.

The chain links TRBV20-1 to TRBJ1-5; D is unclear. V lost 3 bases, J lost 0 bases, and 9 bases lay in between. The CDR3 consists of 14 residues. Germline V lookup: CDR1 DFQATT, CDR2 SNEGSKA (reference sequence). CDR3 sequence: CSASRGYSNQPQHF. The CDR3 coding sequence is TGCAGTGCTAGTAGAGGGTATAGCAATCAGCCCCAGCATTTT.

This chain links TRBV6-1 with TRBJ1-1; D ambiguous. V was cut by 7 bases and J by 1 base, with 10 bases left in between. This CDR3 has 13 amino acids. Germline CDR1 reads MNHNS; CDR2 reads SASEGT. The CDR3 nucleotides are TGTGCCAGCACAATCTCCGGGAACACTGAAGCTTTCTTT. Its protein product is CASTISGNTEAFF.

V and J are TRBV24-1 and TRBJ2-2; D is ambiguous. Germline-derived CDR1 and CDR2 are KGHDR and SFDVKD. Trimming cost V 3 bases and J 1 base, with 5 bases left between them. This CDR3 contains 14 residues. For the CDR3, the DNA is TGTGCCACCAGTGATCCTGGGAACACCGGGGAGCTGTTTTTT. It is translated as CATSDPGNTGELFF.

The chain joins TRBV4-3 to TRBJ2-3; either TRBD1 or TRBD2 may supply D (5 bases each). Germline-derived CDR1 and CDR2 are LGHNA and YSLEER. The CDR3 sequence is 16 residues long. Trimming removed 0 bases at V and 4 bases at J, with 14 bases between. CDR3 loop: CASSQDSGSGPDTQYF. CDR3 nucleotide sequence: TGCGCCAGCAGCCAAGATTCAGGGAGCGGTCCAGATACGCAGTATTTT.

This clonotype was recorded at least ten times. The J gene is TRBJ2-2, the V gene TRBV28; D ambiguous. Germline CDR1 reads MDHEN; CDR2 reads SYDVKM. Trimming took 6 bases from V and 2 from J, leaving 10 bases between them. The CDR3 length is 14 residues. The CDR3 sequence is CASSRGPNTGELFF. The DNA for the CDR3 is TGTGCCAGCAGCCGCGGCCCTAACACCGGGGAGCTGTTTTTT.

The sample holds a few counts of this clonotype. This chain joins TRBV7-8 and TRBJ2-3; 7 bases map to TRBD1. This CDR3 comprises 16 residues. With 5 bases clipped from V and 10 bases from J, the junction kept 18 bases outside the gene matches. Germline V gene sequence: CDR1 SGHVS, CDR2 FQNEAQ. The CDR3 DNA sequence: TGTGCCAGCAGCGTTTGGACAGGCGAGCTGAGGAGGTCGCAGTATTTT. This sequence encodes CASSVWTGELRRSQYF.

The chain recombines TRBV11-1 with TRBJ2-5; D is perhaps TRBD2 (5 bases). The V end was cut by 3 bases, the J end by 6 bases, with 11 bases between. Germline V gene data show CDR1 as SGHAT and CDR2 as FQDESV (reference sequence). The CDR3 has 13 amino acids. For the CDR3, the DNA is TGTGCCAGCAGCTTGTGGGAGAGGAAGACCCAGTACTTC. Its translation: CASSLWERKTQYF.

The rearrangement joins TRBV5-1 to TRBJ2-2; no clear D gene. The CDR3 is made up of 14 amino acids. In germline, CDR1 is SGHRS, CDR2 YFSETQ. V lost 4 bases to trimming and J lost 4 bases, with 11 bases between them. Here the CDR3 DNA reads TGCGCCAGCAGCCCGGAAGTAGGCACCGGGGAGCTGTTTTTT. It codes for CASSPEVGTGELFF.

This clonotype was seen more than once but under ten times. The V and J genes are TRBV2 and TRBJ2-3; no clear D. CDR3 size: 11 residues. Germline loops: CDR1 SNHLY, CDR2 FYNNEI. Trimming removed 10 bases at V and 0 bases at J, with 5 bases between. The CDR3 DNA follows: TGTGCCACCGCAAGCACAGATACGCAGTATTTT. Translated, it gives CATASTDTQYF.

V and J are TRBV29-1 and TRBJ2-2, with D perhaps matching TRBD1 (6 bases). Germline V gives CDR1 SQVTM, CDR2 ANQGSEA. Trimming pared 2 bases from V and 4 bases from J, leaving 11 bases between. The CDR3 is made up of 14 amino acids. This CDR3 is CSVEMDSSTGELFF. The CDR3 nucleotides read TGCAGCGTTGAAATGGACAGCTCCACCGGGGAGCTGTTTTTT.

The chain is built from TRBV7-8 and TRBJ1-5, with D possibly being TRBD1 (5 bases). This CDR3 is 15 amino acids long. Germline values: CDR1 SGHVS, CDR2 FQNEAQ. Between the trimmed V and J ends, which lost 0 bases and 7 bases, there was a span of 13 bases. The CDR3 DNA reads TGTGCCAGCAGCTTAGCCCAGGGAAAGGGACAGCCCCAGCATTTT. Translating gives CASSLAQGKGQPQHF.

The rearrangement links TRBV5-1 to TRBJ2-4; D could derive from TRBD1 or TRBD2 (5 bases each). Per germline, CDR1 SGHRS and CDR2 YFSETQ. V gave up 2 bases and J gave up 0 bases, with 12 bases separating them. The CDR3 has 16 amino acids. The CDR3 region has the DNA TGCGCCAGCAGCTTCCGGGACCCCCGAGCCAAAAACATTCAGTACTTC. Encoded protein: CASSFRDPRAKNIQYF.

This clonotype turned up a few times. V usage is TRBV28 and J usage is TRBJ2-3; D not resolved. This CDR3 has 13 amino acids. Per germline, CDR1 MDHEN and CDR2 SYDVKM. Trimming shortened V by 5 bases and J by 3 bases, and 9 bases separated the two germline ends. The CDR3 coding sequence is TGTGCCAGCAGTCGCCGCCAGACAGATACGCAGTATTTT. It yields the protein CASSRRQTDTQYF. The full variable domain, with the rest looked up from reference TRBV28 and TRBJ2-3, is DVKVTQSSRYLVKRTGEKVFLECVQDMDHENMFWYRQDPGLGLRLIYFSYDVKMKEKGDIPEGYSVSREKKERFSLILESASTNQTSMYLCASSRRQTDTQYFGPGTRLTVL.